These 20 T cell receptor beta chains were sequenced from one sample in a study of blood T cell repertoires in COVID-19. The table came from immunoSEQ multiplex PCR; TCRdb's copy has only in-frame clones and leaves some out. The table lists 130,000 or so clones, under 85% of them singletons, with about 1.6% in the top ten. The sequenced material came from peripheral blood. These receptors all come from a human donor in a cohort sampled during active COVID-19.

The rearrangement links TRBV6-2 or TRBV6-3 to TRBJ1-4; a weak D match, TRBD1 (5 bases). The V end lost 4 bases, the J end lost 0 bases, and 21 bases lay between the germline ends. Germline V CDR1 and CDR2: MNHEY, SVGEGT. The length of the CDR3 is 19 residues. The DNA for the CDR3 is TGTGCCAGCAGTTCCAACCCCGCTCGGACAACAGCAACTAATGAAAAACTGTTTTTT. Residues: CASSSNPARTTATNEKLFF.

This rearrangement joins TRBV30 to TRBJ2-7; D call uncertain. With 0 bases removed from V and 6 bases from J, the gap between germline ends came to 6 bases. CDR1 is GTSNPN, CDR2 SVGIG, per germline (reference sequence). The CDR3 is 11 residues long. The CDR3 region is CAWSVASEQYF. The CDR3, as DNA: TGTGCCTGGAGTGTGGCAAGCGAGCAGTACTTC.

The CDR3 spells CASSLEAGSGLETQYF. The CDR3 DNA reads as TGCGCCAGCAGCTTGGAAGCCGGTTCGGGATTAGAGACCCAGTACTTC. The chain joins TRBV5-1 to TRBJ2-5, with D maybe TRBD2 (5 bases). The CDR3 loop spans 16 amino acids. Germline CDR1 reads SGHRS; CDR2 reads YFSETQ. V was shortened by 0 bases and J by 4 bases, with 16 bases between the two germline ends. The whole variable domain, remainder taken from reference TRBV5-1 and TRBJ2-5, is KAGVTQTPRYLIKTRGQQVTLSCSPISGHRSVSWYQQTPGQGLQFLFEYFSETQRNKGNFPGRFSGRQFSNSRSEMNVSTLELGDSALYLCASSLEAGSGLETQYFGPGTRLLVL.

The chain combines TRBV11-3 with TRBJ2-5; 8 bases are a match to TRBD1. This CDR3 has 15 residues. V lost 5 bases and J lost 5; bases outside the gene matches: 10. The germline CDR1 and CDR2 sequences are SGHNT and YENEEA. CDR3 coding DNA: TGTGCCAGCAGCGATCGGACAGGGTTTTATGAGACCCAGTACTTC. Amino acids: CASSDRTGFYETQYF.

V usage is TRBV6-5 and J usage is TRBJ2-3, with no clear D. V dropped 7 bases and J dropped 2 bases, with 16 bases sitting between them. Germline V CDR1 and CDR2: MNHEY, SVGAGI. This CDR3 has 15 amino acids. The CDR3 reads CASMVTVILTDTQYF. The CDR3 DNA reads TGTGCCAGCATGGTTACGGTTATACTCACAGATACGCAGTATTTT.

This sequence joins TRBV4-2 and TRBJ2-3; D unclear. CDR3 size: 14 residues. V dropped 1 base and J dropped 0 bases, with 5 bases sitting between them. The germline V gene has CDR1 LGHNA and CDR2 YNFKEQ. The chain's CDR3 is CASSQGMSTDTQYF. The DNA of the CDR3 is TGTGCCAGCAGCCAAGGTATGAGCACAGATACGCAGTATTTT.

The gene calls are TRBV10-3 and TRBJ1-1, with D perhaps matching TRBD1 (6 bases). Deletions cut 5 bases from V and 3 bases from J, with 13 bases between. In germline, CDR1 is ENHRY, CDR2 SYGVKD. The CDR3 is 14 amino acids. The CDR3 is CAISNGQPDTEAFF. The CDR3 bases are TGTGCCATCAGTAACGGACAGCCAGACACTGAAGCTTTCTTT.

This clone occurred a few times. The chain couples TRBV6-4 to TRBJ1-2; 7 nucleotides line up with TRBD1. Germline trimming cut 3 bases from V and 4 bases from J; bases unmatched to any gene: 2. This CDR3 comprises 13 residues. In germline, CDR1 is MRHNA, CDR2 SNTAGT. The DNA of the CDR3 is TGTGCCAGCAGTGAGCAGGGGGGCTATGGCTACACCTTC. Amino acids: CASSEQGGYGYTF.

V is TRBV5-1 and J is TRBJ2-1, with a weak D call TRBD2 (5 bases). Germline lookup yields CDR1 SGHRS and CDR2 YFSETQ. V lost 3 bases, J lost 10 bases, and 11 bases lay in between. This CDR3 spans 12 amino acids. The chain's CDR3 is CASSSRRLEQFF. DNA for the CDR3: TGCGCCAGCAGCTCGAGGAGGCTGGAGCAGTTCTTC.

The chain joins TRBV7-9 to TRBJ2-7; 10 positions agree with TRBD2. The CDR3 runs 17 residues. V gave up 5 bases and J gave up 3 bases; unmatched junction bases: 13. Per the germline V gene, CDR1 is SEHNR and CDR2 is FQNEAQ (reference sequence). The CDR3 protein is CASSHTASGRAYYEQYF. The DNA of the CDR3 is TGTGCCAGCAGCCACACAGCCAGCGGGAGGGCATACTACGAGCAGTACTTC. The variable domain in full, completed from reference TRBV7-9 and TRBJ2-7, reads DTGVSQNPRHKITKRGQNVTFRCDPISEHNRLYWYRQTLGQGPEFLTYFQNEAQLEKSRLLSDRFSAERPKGSFSTLEIQRTEQGDSAMYLCASSHTASGRAYYEQYFGPGTRLTVT.

The chain recombines TRBV6-5 with TRBJ1-2; D unclear. The V end lost 4 bases, the J end lost 2 bases, and 5 bases lay between the germline ends. The CDR3 spans 12 residues. The germline V gene has CDR1 MNHEY and CDR2 SVGAGI. This CDR3 is CASSFSNYGYTF. The CDR3 region has the DNA TGTGCCAGCAGTTTTTCGAACTATGGCTACACCTTC.

V is TRBV7-8 and J is TRBJ2-1; 11 bases fit TRBD2. V lost 5 bases, J lost 7 bases, and 16 bases stayed unmatched. The CDR3 contains 18 residues. CDR1 SGHVS and CDR2 FQNEAQ come from the germline V gene. The CDR3 protein is CASSPSPGTSGSINEQFF. CDR3 nucleotide sequence: TGTGCCAGCAGCCCGAGTCCCGGGACTAGCGGCAGCATAAATGAGCAGTTCTTC.

In this sample, this clone turned up many times. The rearrangement uses TRBV5-1 and TRBJ2-3; D might be TRBD1 (6 bases). Germline loops: CDR1 SGHRS, CDR2 YFSETQ. The CDR3 length is 15 residues. Trimming took off 4 bases at V and 6 bases at J, with 18 bases between the two ends. Written as DNA, the CDR3 is TGCGCCAGCAGCGTACTCGGGACAAGTTCGGATACGCAGTATTTT. It specifies CASSVLGTSSDTQYF.

The chain uses TRBV10-3 and TRBJ2-7; TRBD2 matches at 14 bases. CDR1 and CDR2 (germline): ENHRY, SYGVKD. This CDR3 is built from 14 residues. The V and J ends lost 10 bases and 7 bases, in that order; junction bases with no gene match: 9. In DNA form, the CDR3 reads TGTGCCACCCGGGGACTAGCGGGAGATGGGGAGCAGTACTTC. It codes for CATRGLAGDGEQYF.

The J gene is TRBJ2-5, the V gene TRBV7-3, with 9 nucleotides matching TRBD1. J gave up 5 bases and V 5 bases, and 12 bases lay outside the gene matches. The germline gives CDR1 SGHTA, CDR2 FQGTGA. CDR3 length: 16 residues. CDR3 amino acids: CASSPVGQGERETQYF. The CDR3 DNA reads TGTGCCAGCAGCCCAGTGGGACAGGGTGAACGGGAGACCCAGTACTTC.

The chain is built from TRBV24-1 and TRBJ2-1; 11 nucleotides match TRBD2. The CDR3 has 19 residues. Trimming cost V 4 bases and J 0 bases; bases outside gene matches: 10. CDR1 is KGHDR, CDR2 SFDVKD, per germline. The chain's CDR3 is CATSDAGLAGPRSYNEQFF. The CDR3 DNA reads TGTGCCACCAGTGACGCAGGACTAGCGGGTCCCCGCTCCTACAATGAGCAGTTCTTC.

The genes are TRBV4-2 and TRBJ1-2; TRBD1 might be the D (5 bases). This CDR3 contains 18 residues. V lost 0 bases and J 10 bases, leaving 27 bases between the germline ends. From germline, CDR1 is LGHNA and CDR2 YNFKEQ. CDR3 loop: CASSQDRMGGTLVFDYTF. Here the CDR3 DNA reads TGTGCCAGCAGCCAAGATCGGATGGGGGGGACCTTGGTATTTGACTACACCTTC.

This clone was counted a single time. The gene calls are TRBV11-2 and TRBJ2-5; weak D call: TRBD2 (6 bases). V dropped 0 bases and J dropped 3 bases, with 11 bases sitting between them. This CDR3 is 15 amino acids long. Looked up from germline, CDR1 is SGHAT and CDR2 is FQNNGV. CDR3 nucleotide sequence: TGTGCCAGCAGCTTAGACGGGACTTTTGAAGAGACCCAGTACTTC. As protein: CASSLDGTFEETQYF.

The chain uses TRBV29-1 and TRBJ2-7, with a tentative D call TRBD1 (5 bases). Germline lookup yields CDR1 SQVTM and CDR2 ANQGSEA. With 6 bases removed from V and 5 bases from J, the gap between germline ends came to 14 bases. The CDR3 is made up of 12 amino acids. The CDR3 sequence is CSVYETVNEQYF. In nucleotides, the CDR3 is TGCAGCGTCTACGAGACAGTGAACGAGCAGTACTTC.

This chain uses TRBV28 with TRBJ2-2, with TRBD2 matching over 10 bases. V trimming: 3 bases; J trimming: 4 bases; junction bases outside the gene matches: 5. The CDR3 sequence is 16 residues long. Germline V lookup: CDR1 MDHEN, CDR2 SYDVKM. Here the CDR3 DNA reads TGTGCCAGCAGTTTTTTACTAGCGGGATTCACCGGGGAGCTGTTTTTT. This encodes CASSFLLAGFTGELFF.